Presented here are 7 T cell receptor beta chains from one specimen sequenced in a study of T cell responses to AZD1222 COVID-19 vaccine. Using immunoSEQ multiplex PCR, the repertoire was profiled, and TCRdb retains in-frame clones only, with some absent. The data show over 100,000 clones, with around 90% seen just once and 5% to 5.5% held by the top ten. Sample: peripheral blood, taken on day 0 of AZD1222 vaccination. These receptors all come from an adult in good health.

This chain uses TRBV20-1 with TRBJ1-2; D not resolved. V lost 4 bases, J lost 6 bases, and 9 bases lay in between. The CDR3 contains 11 residues. Looked up from germline, CDR1 is DFQATT and CDR2 is SNEGSKA (reference sequence). The CDR3 region has the DNA TGCAGTGCTAAAAGGCTGAATGGCTACACCTTC. Translating gives CSAKRLNGYTF.

V is TRBV7-2 and J is TRBJ1-5; 9 bases match TRBD1. V lost 5 bases to trimming and J lost 6 bases; unmatched junction nucleotides: 8. Germline CDR1 is SGHTA and CDR2 is FQGNSA. The CDR3 extends over 15 amino acids. CDR3 in DNA: TGTGCCAGCAGCCCCAGGACAGGGGTGGGTCAGCCCCAGCATTTT. Protein sequence: CASSPRTGVGQPQHF.

The chain recombines TRBV7-8 with TRBJ1-4, with D possibly being TRBD1 (6 bases). Germline V lookup: CDR1 SGHVS, CDR2 FQNEAQ. This CDR3 is 16 amino acids long. V was pared by 5 bases and J by 7 bases, with 20 bases between. This CDR3 reads CASSHPTGLMGEKLFF. The CDR3 DNA reads as TGTGCCAGCAGCCACCCGACAGGCCTAATGGGTGAAAAACTGTTTTTT.

The CDR3 region has the DNA TGCGCCAGCAGCCAAGGGGGCATAGGTGAGCAGTTCTTC. Encoded protein: CASSQGGIGEQFF. This chain uses TRBV4-1 with TRBJ2-1, with a possible D match to TRBD1 (5 bases). Germline CDR1 reads MGHRA; CDR2 reads YSYEKL. The V gene lost 1 base and the J gene lost 9 bases, with 10 bases spanning the gap. The CDR3 spans 13 residues.

The chain couples TRBV28 to TRBJ1-2, with D possibly being TRBD1 (5 bases). The CDR3 sequence is 14 residues long. V dropped 6 bases and J dropped 6 bases, with 17 bases sitting between them. CDR1 MDHEN and CDR2 SYDVKM come from the germline V gene. The CDR3 DNA follows: TGTGCCAGCAGCCCCCCTCATGGGGCCGATGGCTACACCTTC. This sequence encodes CASSPPHGADGYTF.

The V and J genes are TRBV6-6 and TRBJ1-2; 7 bases are a match to TRBD1. Trimming cost V 5 bases and J 0 bases; bases outside gene matches: 6. The CDR3 is made up of 15 amino acids. Germline CDR1 is MNHNY and CDR2 is SVGAGI (reference sequence). The CDR3 here is CASSARGQTNYGYTF. The CDR3 nucleotides read TGTGCCAGCAGTGCTAGGGGACAGACTAACTATGGCTACACCTTC.

The chain carries TRBV30 and TRBJ1-2; unclear D gene. Germline CDR1 GTSNPN, CDR2 SVGIG (reference sequence). The CDR3 is made up of 14 amino acids. Deletions cut 0 bases from V and 7 bases from J, with 15 bases between. CDR3 loop: CAWSVRSQAVGYTF. CDR3 sequence (DNA): TGTGCCTGGAGTGTACGGAGTCAGGCGGTTGGCTACACCTTC. Filled out from reference TRBV30 and TRBJ1-2, the complete variable domain reads SQTIHQWPATLVQPVGSPLSLECTVEGTSNPNLYWYRQAAGRGLQLLFYSVGIGQISSEVPQNLSASRPQDRQFILSSKKLLLSDSGFYLCAWSVRSQAVGYTFGSGTRLTVV.